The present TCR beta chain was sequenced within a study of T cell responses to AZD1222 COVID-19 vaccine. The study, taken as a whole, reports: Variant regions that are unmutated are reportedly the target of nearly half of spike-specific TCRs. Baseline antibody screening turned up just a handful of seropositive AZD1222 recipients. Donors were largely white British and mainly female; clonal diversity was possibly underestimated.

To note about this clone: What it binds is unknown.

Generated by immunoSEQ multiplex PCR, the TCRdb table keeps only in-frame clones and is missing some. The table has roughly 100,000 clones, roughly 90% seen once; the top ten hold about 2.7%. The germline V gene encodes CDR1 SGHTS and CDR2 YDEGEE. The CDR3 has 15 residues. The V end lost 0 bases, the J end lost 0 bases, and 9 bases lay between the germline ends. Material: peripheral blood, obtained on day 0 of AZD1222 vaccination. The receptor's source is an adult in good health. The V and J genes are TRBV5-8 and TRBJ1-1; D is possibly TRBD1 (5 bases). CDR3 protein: CASSLAGGLNTEAFF. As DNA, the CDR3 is TGTGCCAGCAGCTTGGCGGGGGGTTTGAACACTGAAGCTTTCTTT.